Each of the 11 T cell receptor beta chains below was sequenced from the same sample in a study of OX40 agonist ivuxolimab in advanced cancers. Method: immunoSEQ multiplex PCR; TCRdb's copy keeps in-frame clones and lacks some. The data hold tens of thousands of clones, with more than 75% observed a single time. Sequenced here: CD4+ or CD8+ T cells sorted from blood, sampled in a trial of the OX40 agonist ivuxolimab. These TCRs come from an adult with an advanced solid tumor such as melanoma, head and neck, liver or kidney cancer.

The chain joins TRBV7-2 to TRBJ2-7, with TRBD1 matching 11 bases. This CDR3 region has 15 residues. J was trimmed by 4 bases and V by 5 bases; bases with no gene match: 7. The V gene's germline CDR1 is SGHTA and CDR2 FQGNSA. CDR3 sequence reads: CASSRAWDRGYEQYF. The DNA for the CDR3 is TGTGCCAGCAGCAGAGCCTGGGACAGGGGGTACGAGCAGTACTTC.

The J gene is TRBJ2-7, the V gene TRBV5-1; D is unclear. This CDR3 contains 16 residues. Trimming cost V 3 bases and J 2 bases, with 18 bases left between them. Germline V gives CDR1 SGHRS, CDR2 YFSETQ. The CDR3 DNA is TGCGCCAGCAGCTCCGTATTCGAGATGCCACCCTACGAGCAGTACTTC. This sequence encodes CASSSVFEMPPYEQYF.

Of note for this clone: Other DNA variants within this sample encode the same CDR3. The chain recombines TRBV13 with TRBJ1-1; TRBD1 matches at 7 bases. V trimming: 4 bases; J trimming: 4 bases; junction bases outside the gene matches: 6. The germline V gene has CDR1 PRHDT and CDR2 FYEKMQ (reference sequence). This CDR3 spans 14 amino acids. The CDR3 is CASSSRGRITEAFF. The CDR3 nucleotides are TGTGCCAGCAGCTCAAGGGGGCGGATCACTGAAGCTTTCTTT.

V and J are TRBV11-2 and TRBJ2-1; 9 nucleotides align to TRBD1. The junction had 10 bases not matched to a gene; V was cut back by 5 bases and J by 8 bases. The CDR3 sequence is 15 residues long. Per germline, CDR1 SGHAT and CDR2 FQNNGV. CDR3 in DNA: TGTGCCAGCAGCCGGGGACAGGGTGGGAGTGATGAGCAGTTCTTC. Translating gives CASSRGQGGSDEQFF.

This clone was counted once. V is TRBV7-2 and J is TRBJ2-7; TRBD1 matches at 9 bases. V lost 5 bases to trimming and J lost 5 bases; unmatched junction nucleotides: 16. Germline V CDR1 and CDR2: SGHTA, FQGNSA. The CDR3 runs 17 residues. The CDR3 reads CASSPRPWGQGVDEQYF. In nucleotides, the CDR3 is TGTGCCAGCAGCCCAAGGCCCTGGGGACAGGGAGTCGACGAGCAGTACTTC.

The chain joins TRBV11-2 to TRBJ1-3; weak D call: TRBD1 (5 bases). Trimming shortened V by 4 bases and J by 4 bases, and 11 bases separated the two germline ends. CDR1 is SGHAT, CDR2 FQNNGV, per germline. This CDR3 region has 14 residues. The DNA for the CDR3 is TGTGCCAGCAGCTCGGGACCCTGGGGAAACACCATATATTTT. This gives the protein CASSSGPWGNTIYF.

The table lists this clone with a few counts. The rearrangement links TRBV5-4 to TRBJ1-5; D perhaps matches TRBD1 (5 bases). CDR1 and CDR2 (germline): SGHNT, YYREEE (reference sequence). Trimming cost V 1 base and J 7 bases, with 12 bases left between them. The CDR3 totals 14 residues. In DNA, the CDR3 is TGTGCCAGCAGCTTGACACCCGAGGGGCAGCCCCAGCATTTT. Translating it yields CASSLTPEGQPQHF.

The rearrangement links TRBV7-9 to TRBJ2-3; D is unresolved. The CDR3 is 14 residues long. V shed 6 bases and J shed 6 bases, with 16 bases lying between them. Per the germline V gene, CDR1 is SEHNR and CDR2 is FQNEAQ (reference sequence). In nucleotides, the CDR3 is TGTGCCAGCAGGCTTGGGAAGGTTGGCGATACGCAGTATTTT. Translation gives CASRLGKVGDTQYF.

The CDR3 nucleotides read TGTGCCAGCAGCGGGCCCTTTGACTACACCTTC. It codes for CASSGPFDYTF. V gene TRBV9 combines with J gene TRBJ1-2, with no clear D. In germline, CDR1 is SGDLS, CDR2 YYNGEE. V was clipped by 3 bases and J by 10 bases, with 10 bases between them. CDR3 length: 11 residues.

In DNA, the CDR3 is TGTGCCAGCAGCCCAGTCCTGGGTGAAGAGACCCAGTACTTC. Encoded protein: CASSPVLGEETQYF. The gene calls are TRBV7-9 and TRBJ2-5; D not certain. There are 14 residues in the CDR3. Germline assignment: CDR1 SEHNR and CDR2 FQNEAQ (reference sequence). Trimming stripped 5 bases from V and 3 bases from J, with 13 bases between.

V usage is TRBV28 and J usage is TRBJ2-7, with D tentatively TRBD2 (7 bases). In germline, CDR1 is MDHEN, CDR2 SYDVKM. Trimming left V 1 base short and J 2 bases short, with 12 bases between. This CDR3 region has 15 residues. CDR3: CASSLSAGAPYEQYF. CDR3 bases: TGTGCCAGCAGTTTATCGGCGGGGGCTCCCTACGAGCAGTACTTC.